Presented here are 29 T cell receptor beta chains from one specimen sequenced in a study of cytomegalovirus exposure and HLA in healthy donors. Sequencing used immunoSEQ multiplex PCR; TCRdb keeps in-frame clones, though not all of them. The table records about 84,000 clones, approximately 90% of them present only once. The sample taken for sequencing was PBMCs. The receptors shown here come from a man aged 25-45 years in good health and CMV-seronegative.

The rearrangement links TRBV6-1 to TRBJ2-7; 7 bases map to TRBD2. The V and J ends lost 6 bases and 3 bases, in that order; junction bases with no gene match: 5. The CDR3 runs to 13 residues. Germline values: CDR1 MNHNS, CDR2 SASEGT. CDR3 sequence reads: CASSPGGGYEQYF. DNA for the CDR3: TGTGCCAGCAGCCCTGGGGGGGGCTACGAGCAGTACTTC.

A single count supports this clone. The chain carries TRBV12-5 and TRBJ1-1; 9 bases match TRBD1. This CDR3 spans 17 amino acids. Losses at the gene ends were 1 base for V and 1 base for J; bases not matched to a gene: 7. Looked up from germline, CDR1 is LGHNT and CDR2 is FRNRAP. In DNA, the CDR3 is TGTGCTAGTGGTTTGGACAGGGGGCGCGGGGGGAACACTGAAGCTTTCTTT. Translated: CASGLDRGRGGNTEAFF.

The gene calls are TRBV15 and TRBJ2-1, with TRBD2 matching 9 bases. CDR1 and CDR2 from the germline V gene are LNHNV and YYDKDF (reference sequence). The CDR3 consists of 17 residues. V gave up 0 bases and J gave up 10 bases; unmatched junction bases: 13. The CDR3 nucleotides are TGTGCCACCAGCAGAGATCCACAGGCGGGGGGGCCTGGGGAGCAGTTCTTC. Protein sequence: CATSRDPQAGGPGEQFF.

As DNA, the CDR3 is TGTGCCAGCAAAAGCGGGACGCCGACTAATGAGCAGTTCTTC. Translated, it gives CASKSGTPTNEQFF. The rearrangement joins TRBV28 to TRBJ2-1; 7 nucleotides align to TRBD2. CDR1 MDHEN and CDR2 SYDVKM come from the germline V gene. The CDR3 is 14 residues long. Trimming at V came to 7 bases and at J to 7 bases, leaving 10 bases not matched to a gene.

V usage is TRBV7-3 and J usage is TRBJ2-6; D perhaps matches TRBD1 (5 bases). Germline CDR1 is SGHTA and CDR2 is FQGTGA. Trimming took off 5 bases at V and 4 bases at J, with 12 bases between the two ends. The CDR3 totals 15 residues. DNA of the CDR3: TGTGCCAGCAGCCTAGGGGTAGCCGGGGCCAACGTCCTGACTTTC. This encodes CASSLGVAGANVLTF.

The CDR3: CASSPGLAGGHYNEQFF. In nucleotides, the CDR3 is TGTGCCAGCAGCCCGGGACTAGCGGGGGGTCACTACAATGAGCAGTTCTTC. The chain is built from TRBV9 and TRBJ2-1; TRBD2 matches at 15 bases. Trimming removed 4 bases from V and 3 bases from J; junction bases left unmatched: 5. The CDR3 length is 17 residues. CDR1 and CDR2 from the germline V gene are SGDLS and YYNGEE.

The V and J genes are TRBV28 and TRBJ1-2; D unresolved. Deletions cut 4 bases from V and 4 bases from J, with 7 bases between. The CDR3 length is 12 residues. Germline values: CDR1 MDHEN, CDR2 SYDVKM. The CDR3 region is CASSWATYGYTF. In DNA form, the CDR3 reads TGTGCCAGCAGTTGGGCCACCTATGGCTACACCTTC.

V usage is TRBV18 and J usage is TRBJ1-4; weak D call: TRBD1 (5 bases). CDR1 and CDR2 from the germline V gene are KGHSH and LQKENI. The V end was cut by 0 bases, the J end by 0 bases, with 5 bases between. The CDR3 consists of 15 residues. Here the CDR3 DNA reads TGTGCCAGCTCACCACCAGGGGCAACTAATGAAAAACTGTTTTTT. The encoded protein is CASSPPGATNEKLFF.

This clone was found once. The chain links TRBV27 to TRBJ1-4, with D unresolved. CDR1 is MNHEY, CDR2 SMNVEV, per germline (reference sequence). The CDR3 totals 14 residues. The V gene lost 6 bases and the J gene lost 4 bases, with 12 bases spanning the gap. The CDR3 bases are TGTGCCAGCAGCCCGGTGAGGCATAATGAAAAACTGTTTTTT. Protein: CASSPVRHNEKLFF.

This clone was seen just once. V usage is TRBV9 and J usage is TRBJ2-1; possible D gene TRBD2, 5 bases. Between the trimmed V and J ends, which lost 0 bases and 5 bases, there was a span of 15 bases. Germline CDR1 SGDLS, CDR2 YYNGEE. There are 16 residues in the CDR3. CDR3 sequence (DNA): TGTGCCAGCAGCGTAGGAGGGTGGCTAGGAAACAATGAGCAGTTCTTC. This translates into CASSVGGWLGNNEQFF.

The genes are TRBV2 and TRBJ2-3; 8 bases are a match to TRBD1. Per germline, CDR1 SNHLY and CDR2 FYNNEI. Unmatched junction bases numbered 12, after V lost 4 bases and J lost 0 bases. The CDR3 is 18 residues long. The CDR3 loop is CASSGQGFGGSSTDTQYF. The CDR3 nucleotides are TGTGCCAGCAGTGGACAGGGGTTTGGGGGGAGTAGCACAGATACGCAGTATTTT. Using reference TRBV2 and TRBJ2-3 for the parts outside the CDR3, the full variable domain is EPEVTQTPSHQVTQMGQEVILRCVPISNHLYFYWYRQILGQKVEFLVSFYNNEISEKSEIFDDQFSVERPDGSNFTLKIRSTKLEDSAMYFCASSGQGFGGSSTDTQYFGPGTRLTVL.

About this clone: One junction end does not reproduce the germline sequence, and a read error may be involved. The rearrangement joins TRBV7-7 to TRBJ2-2; 8 nucleotides agree with TRBD1. The germline V gene has CDR1 SSHAT and CDR2 FNYEAQ (reference sequence). The CDR3 has 14 amino acids. The CDR3: CASSKQTGAGELFF. CDR3 nucleotides: TGTGCTAGCAGCAAACAGACAGGGGCCGGGGAGCTGTTTTTT.

The chain couples TRBV5-1 to TRBJ2-7, with D possibly TRBD1 on 6 matching bases. V was pared by 0 bases and J by 2 bases, with 21 bases between. Germline V gene sequence: CDR1 SGHRS, CDR2 YFSETQ. This CDR3 region has 18 residues. CDR3 nucleotide sequence: TGCGCCAGCAGCTTGGCCAAATTTTCCACAGGGAGTACCTACGAGCAGTACTTC. Its protein product is CASSLAKFSTGSTYEQYF.

The chain employs TRBV13 and TRBJ2-1, with 11 bases identical to TRBD2. This CDR3 spans 16 amino acids. Trimming took 5 bases from V and 4 from J; bases not matched to a gene: 7. CDR1 is PRHDT, CDR2 FYEKMQ, per germline (reference sequence). This chain's CDR3 is CASSPTGLAVYNEQFF. In nucleotides, the CDR3 is TGTGCCAGCAGCCCGACGGGACTAGCGGTTTACAATGAGCAGTTCTTC. Variable domain in full (rest from reference TRBV13 and TRBJ2-1): AAGVIQSPRHLIKEKRETATLKCYPIPRHDTVYWYQQGPGQDPQFLISFYEKMQSDKGSIPDRFSAQQFSDYHSELNMSSLELGDSALYFCASSPTGLAVYNEQFFGPGTRLTVL.

The J gene is TRBJ2-5, the V gene TRBV5-1, with D possibly being TRBD2 (5 bases). Germline CDR1 and CDR2: SGHRS and YFSETQ. This CDR3 is 17 amino acids long. Trimming stripped 0 bases from V and 2 bases from J, with 17 bases between. The CDR3 sequence: CASSLAPGRTRQETQYF. CDR3 coding DNA: TGCGCCAGCAGCTTGGCCCCGGGGAGAACCAGGCAAGAGACCCAGTACTTC. Full variable domain (remainder filled in from reference TRBV5-1 and TRBJ2-5): KAGVTQTPRYLIKTRGQQVTLSCSPISGHRSVSWYQQTPGQGLQFLFEYFSETQRNKGNFPGRFSGRQFSNSRSEMNVSTLELGDSALYLCASSLAPGRTRQETQYFGPGTRLLVL.

In this sample, this clone turned up once. The genes are TRBV11-2 and TRBJ1-5, with D possibly TRBD1 on 5 matching bases. The V gene's germline CDR1 is SGHAT and CDR2 FQNNGV. The CDR3 contains 14 residues. V was cut by 5 bases and J by 4 bases, with 12 bases left in between. The CDR3 DNA is TGTGCCAGCAGCGGCGGGGGGTTGAATCAGCCCCAGCATTTT. This gives the protein CASSGGGLNQPQHF.

The rearrangement joins TRBV7-2 to TRBJ1-4; D remains ambiguous. Germline V gene data show CDR1 as SGHTA and CDR2 as FQGNSA. This CDR3 is built from 16 residues. The V end lost 2 bases, the J end lost 0 bases, and 10 bases lay between the germline ends. CDR3 DNA sequence: TGTGCCAGCAGCTTATCAGTCAGTACAACTAATGAAAAACTGTTTTTT. Protein sequence: CASSLSVSTTNEKLFF.

Here the CDR3 reads CASSAWGGGYTF. CDR3 in DNA: TGTGCCAGCAGTGCTTGGGGGGGAGGCTACACCTTC. The gene calls are TRBV5-4 and TRBJ1-2, with TRBD1 as a possible D gene (5 bases). This CDR3 region has 12 residues. V gave up 5 bases and J gave up 8 bases, with 13 bases separating them. Germline CDR1 is SGHNT and CDR2 is YYREEE (reference sequence).

This rearrangement joins TRBV19 to TRBJ2-3; 12 bases are a match to TRBD1. Germline CDR1 reads LNHDA; CDR2 reads SQIVND (reference sequence). V gave up 3 bases and J gave up 3 bases; unmatched junction bases: 4. The CDR3 has 16 residues. The CDR3 loop reads CASSIPGQGATDTQYF. The CDR3 nucleotides are TGTGCCAGTAGTATCCCGGGACAGGGGGCTACAGATACGCAGTATTTT. Combining the CDR3 with reference TRBV19 and TRBJ2-3 gives the whole variable domain DGGITQSPKYLFRKEGQNVTLSCEQNLNHDAMYWYRQDPGQGLRLIYYSQIVNDFQKGDIAEGYSVSREKKESFPLTVTSAQKNPTAFYLCASSIPGQGATDTQYFGPGTRLTVL.

The gene calls are TRBV28 and TRBJ1-4; maybe TRBD1 (6 bases). V was cut by 3 bases and J by 10 bases, with 18 bases left in between. The CDR3 runs 15 residues. Germline V lookup: CDR1 MDHEN, CDR2 SYDVKM. The CDR3 region has the DNA TGTGCCAGCAGTTTCCAAACTACAGGGTTGGGAAAACTGTTTTTT. It encodes CASSFQTTGLGKLFF.

The chain carries TRBV28 and TRBJ2-7; 8 nucleotides align to TRBD2. This CDR3 spans 18 amino acids. J lost 2 bases, V lost 2 bases, and 14 bases had no gene match. Per germline, CDR1 MDHEN and CDR2 SYDVKM. The CDR3 DNA sequence: TGTGCCAGCAGTTTACGTCGGTCCCCGGGAGGGATCGCCTACGAGCAGTACTTC. Translating it yields CASSLRRSPGGIAYEQYF.

The chain combines TRBV11-2 with TRBJ2-3; TRBD2 might be the D (6 bases). Deletions cut 1 base from V and 1 base from J, with 6 bases between. This CDR3 is built from 14 residues. The V gene's germline CDR1 is SGHAT and CDR2 FQNNGV. The CDR3 reads CASSLGGGTDTQYF. The CDR3 DNA is TGTGCCAGCAGCTTAGGCGGGGGCACAGATACGCAGTATTTT.

This rearrangement joins TRBV7-2 to TRBJ2-3; TRBD1 matches 9 bases. CDR3 length: 14 residues. Germline trimming cut 5 bases from V and 4 bases from J; bases unmatched to any gene: 4. The germline gives CDR1 SGHTA, CDR2 FQGNSA. CDR3 amino acids: CASSPGQGPDTQYF. As DNA, the CDR3 is TGTGCCAGCAGCCCAGGACAGGGGCCAGATACGCAGTATTTT.

This clone was observed once. The chain recombines TRBV7-9 with TRBJ2-3, with D uncertain. V was trimmed by 1 base and J by 1 base, leaving 12 bases between them. Germline loops: CDR1 SEHNR, CDR2 FQNEAQ (reference sequence). The CDR3 is 16 residues long. The DNA for the CDR3 is TGTGCCAGCAGCTTAGGTGGCGGTACGGGCACAGATACGCAGTATTTT. Its protein product is CASSLGGGTGTDTQYF.

The chain employs TRBV27 and TRBJ2-7, with 8 bases lining up with TRBD1. With V trimmed by 3 bases and J by 3 bases, 1 base remained unmatched. Germline CDR1 reads MNHEY; CDR2 reads SMNVEV (reference sequence). This CDR3 has 13 amino acids. The CDR3 spells CASSFGTGYEQYF. CDR3 nucleotide sequence: TGTGCCAGCAGTTTCGGGACAGGCTACGAGCAGTACTTC.

The chain joins TRBV23-1 to TRBJ1-5, with D unclear. TRBV23-1 is assigned to the ORF class and has an uncertain function. The V gene lost 0 bases and the J gene lost 6 bases, with 6 bases spanning the gap. The CDR3 covers 13 residues. The CDR3 reads CASSQSYGQPQHF. CDR3 in DNA: TGCGCCAGCAGTCAATCCTATGGTCAGCCCCAGCATTTT.

In its sample, this clone was seen once. The chain has TRBV11-2 and TRBJ2-1, with D perhaps TRBD2 (6 bases). This CDR3 spans 16 amino acids. Germline V gives CDR1 SGHAT, CDR2 FQNNGV. V lost 5 bases to trimming and J lost 0 bases, with 14 bases between them. The CDR3 bases are TGTGCCAGCAGCCCGATAGCGGCAACCTCCTACAATGAGCAGTTCTTC. This translates into CASSPIAATSYNEQFF.

This clone was detected only once. The chain recombines TRBV5-8 with TRBJ2-1, with D tentatively TRBD2 (6 bases). This CDR3 contains 17 residues. The V end lost 2 bases, the J end lost 4 bases, and 19 bases lay between the germline ends. CDR1 is SGHTS and CDR2 is YDEGEE in the germline V gene. The DNA of the CDR3 is TGTGCCAGCAGCTTTTATAACCGGCTAGCGCGGTACAATGAGCAGTTCTTC. It translates to CASSFYNRLARYNEQFF.

The chain couples TRBV7-3 to TRBJ1-1; TRBD1 matches at 9 bases. The CDR3 length is 14 residues. V shed 9 bases, J shed 4 bases, and the junction held 9 bases outside the gene matches. Germline-derived CDR1 and CDR2 are SGHTA and FQGTGA. The DNA for the CDR3 is TGTGCCAGTGGGGACAGGGTTTTGGGCACTGAAGCTTTCTTT. This translates into CASGDRVLGTEAFF.